Listed below are T cell receptor beta chains from one sample, sequenced in a study of blood T cell repertoires in COVID-19. Libraries were prepared by immunoSEQ multiplex PCR; TCRdb keeps only in-frame clonotypes and omits some of them. The table lists 240,000 or so clones, roughly 80% of them singletons, with approximately 9.6% in the top ten. The specimen was peripheral blood. These receptors were collected from an elderly woman with acute or convalescent COVID-19. CDR3s include the opening cysteine and the closing phenylalanine or tryptophan. Fields, in order: D gene, J gene, clone size, V gene, CDR3 length, CDR3 DNA, CDR3 protein. The D gene is left open where the match is weak. Clone sizes are given selectively: once, few, many, or a class where the clone is expanded.

D gene: TRBD2
J gene: TRBJ2-3
clone size: .
V gene: TRBV11-2
CDR3 length: 16
CDR3 DNA: TGTGCCAGCAGCTTGCGGGGGGTGCGGGGCACAGATACGCAGTATTTT
CDR3 protein: CASSLRGVRGTDTQYF

D gene: TRBD1
J gene: TRBJ1-2
clone size: .
V gene: TRBV19
CDR3 length: 13
CDR3 DNA: TGTGCCAGTAGTATCGGGACAGTCGAAGGCTACACCTTC
CDR3 protein: CASSIGTVEGYTF

D gene: TRBD1
J gene: TRBJ1-2
clone size: once
V gene: TRBV6-5
CDR3 length: 15
CDR3 DNA: TGTGCCAGCAGTACCAACAGCAGGACAGGCTATGGCTACACCTTC
CDR3 protein: CASSTNSRTGYGYTF

D gene: .
J gene: TRBJ2-5
clone size: few
V gene: TRBV7-2
CDR3 length: 14
CDR3 DNA: TGTGCCAGCAGCTTAGGCGGGCTGGGAGAGACCCAGTACTTC
CDR3 protein: CASSLGGLGETQYF

D gene: TRBD2
J gene: TRBJ2-2
clone size: .
V gene: TRBV4-2
CDR3 length: 17
CDR3 DNA: TGTGCCAGCAGCCAAGAAACTAGCGGGGGGGCGAACGGGGAGCTGTTTTTT
CDR3 protein: CASSQETSGGANGELFF

D gene: TRBD2
J gene: TRBJ2-2
clone size: .
V gene: TRBV2
CDR3 length: 17
CDR3 DNA: TGTGCCAGCAGTGAAGTTTGGCGGGGGGGCAGCACCGGGGAGCTGTTTTTT
CDR3 protein: CASSEVWRGGSTGELFF

D gene: TRBD2
J gene: TRBJ2-2
clone size: .
V gene: TRBV5-4
CDR3 length: 17
CDR3 DNA: TGTGCCAGCAGACTTACTAGCGGGGGTCGGAACACCGGGGAGCTGTTTTTT
CDR3 protein: CASRLTSGGRNTGELFF

D gene: .
J gene: TRBJ1-5
clone size: .
V gene: TRBV19
CDR3 length: 12
CDR3 DNA: TGTGCCAGTAGTATCCGACAGCAGCCCCAGCATTTT
CDR3 protein: CASSIRQQPQHF

D gene: .
J gene: TRBJ2-2
clone size: .
V gene: TRBV2
CDR3 length: 14
CDR3 DNA: TGTGCCAGCAGTGGGGAGTCTGAAAGCGGGGAGCTGTTTTTT
CDR3 protein: CASSGESESGELFF

D gene: TRBD1
J gene: TRBJ1-1
clone size: .
V gene: TRBV3-1/TRBV3-2
CDR3 length: 14
CDR3 DNA: TGTGCCAGCAGCCACGGACAGGGCGAAACTGAAGCTTTCTTT
CDR3 protein: CASSHGQGETEAFF

D gene: .
J gene: TRBJ2-5
clone size: .
V gene: TRBV24-1
CDR3 length: 13
CDR3 DNA: TGTGCCACCAGTGTTCCAGGGGTGGAGACCCAGTACTTC
CDR3 protein: CATSVPGVETQYF

D gene: .
J gene: TRBJ1-6
clone size: .
V gene: TRBV5-1
CDR3 length: 13
CDR3 DNA: TGCGCCAGCAGCTTGGCCGGGAATTCACCCCTCCACTTT
CDR3 protein: CASSLAGNSPLHF

D gene: .
J gene: TRBJ1-5
clone size: .
V gene: TRBV6-2/TRBV6-3
CDR3 length: 15
CDR3 DNA: TGTGCCAGCAGTTACGGGGGGGGGCCCGCGGAGCCCCAGCATTTT
CDR3 protein: CASSYGGGPAEPQHF

D gene: .
J gene: TRBJ2-4
clone size: .
V gene: TRBV19
CDR3 length: 13
CDR3 DNA: TGTGCCAGCGCGGACAGACCCCAAAACATTCAGTACTTC
CDR3 protein: CASADRPQNIQYF

D gene: .
J gene: TRBJ2-3
clone size: .
V gene: TRBV19
CDR3 length: 14
CDR3 DNA: TGTGCCAGTAGTCCCCAAGGGACTGCAGATACGCAGTATTTT
CDR3 protein: CASSPQGTADTQYF

D gene: .
J gene: TRBJ1-2
clone size: once
V gene: TRBV7-3
CDR3 length: 19
CDR3 DNA: TGTGCCAGCAGCCCCCGACGGCAACGGGTTCCCCGACTGCTCTATGGCTACACCTTC
CDR3 protein: CASSPRRQRVPRLLYGYTF

D gene: .
J gene: TRBJ1-1
clone size: .
V gene: TRBV30
CDR3 length: 14
CDR3 DNA: TGTGCCTGGAGTCGCACAGGGTTGAACACTGAAGCTTTCTTT
CDR3 protein: CAWSRTGLNTEAFF

D gene: .
J gene: TRBJ2-4
clone size: .
V gene: TRBV7-5
CDR3 length: 16
CDR3 DNA: TGTGCCAGAAGCCTAGCAGGGGGTTTAGCCAAAAACATTCAGTACTTC
CDR3 protein: CARSLAGGLAKNIQYF

D gene: .
J gene: TRBJ1-3
clone size: .
V gene: TRBV27
CDR3 length: 17
CDR3 DNA: TGTGCCAGCAGTTTAAGGCCCGACATTCCCTCTGGAAACACCATATATTTT
CDR3 protein: CASSLRPDIPSGNTIYF

D gene: .
J gene: TRBJ2-2
clone size: .
V gene: TRBV15
CDR3 length: 15
CDR3 DNA: TGTGCCACCAGCAGAGATGCGGGGAACACCGGGGAGCTGTTTTTT
CDR3 protein: CATSRDAGNTGELFF

D gene: TRBD1
J gene: TRBJ2-7
clone size: .
V gene: TRBV7-2
CDR3 length: 15
CDR3 DNA: TGTGCCAGCAGCTTCGACAGGGGGAAAACCTACGAGCAGTACTTC
CDR3 protein: CASSFDRGKTYEQYF

D gene: .
J gene: TRBJ1-5
clone size: .
V gene: TRBV21-1
CDR3 length: 15
CDR3 DNA: TGTGCCACCCCGTACGGGGTGAGGGGCAATCAGCCCCAGCATTTT
CDR3 protein: CATPYGVRGNQPQHF

D gene: .
J gene: TRBJ1-5
clone size: .
V gene: TRBV23-1
CDR3 length: 16
CDR3 DNA: TGCGCCAGCAGTCAACCGAGGGTTTCGAGCAATCAGCCCCAGCATTTT
CDR3 protein: CASSQPRVSSNQPQHF

D gene: .
J gene: TRBJ1-2
clone size: .
V gene: TRBV6-2/TRBV6-3
CDR3 length: 14
CDR3 DNA: TGTGCCAGCAGCCCCCGGGGGGCCCACTATGGCTACACCTTC
CDR3 protein: CASSPRGAHYGYTF

D gene: .
J gene: TRBJ1-1
clone size: .
V gene: TRBV11-3
CDR3 length: 15
CDR3 DNA: TGTGCCAGCAGCTTAGGGGCAGGGGCGGACACTGAAGCTTTCTTT
CDR3 protein: CASSLGAGADTEAFF

D gene: TRBD1
J gene: TRBJ2-7
clone size: .
V gene: TRBV11-2
CDR3 length: 14
CDR3 DNA: TGTGCCAGCAGCAAAGGACAGGGTTCCTACGAGCAGTACTTC
CDR3 protein: CASSKGQGSYEQYF

D gene: .
J gene: TRBJ2-7
clone size: .
V gene: TRBV3-1/TRBV3-2
CDR3 length: 14
CDR3 DNA: TGTGCCAGCAGCCGCGCCGTCACGGGCTACGAGCAGTACTTC
CDR3 protein: CASSRAVTGYEQYF

D gene: .
J gene: TRBJ1-4
clone size: .
V gene: TRBV7-9
CDR3 length: 13
CDR3 DNA: TGTGCCAGCAGCCACCAGGGTAATGAAAAACTGTTTTTT
CDR3 protein: CASSHQGNEKLFF

D gene: TRBD1
J gene: TRBJ1-2
clone size: .
V gene: TRBV24-1
CDR3 length: 14
CDR3 DNA: TGTGCCACCAGCGGGACAGACTATAACTATGGCTACACCTTC
CDR3 protein: CATSGTDYNYGYTF

D gene: TRBD2
J gene: TRBJ2-1
clone size: .
V gene: TRBV5-4
CDR3 length: 15
CDR3 DNA: TGTGCCAGCAGCCCCCAGCGGGGGGCATTGGTTGAGCAGTTCTTC
CDR3 protein: CASSPQRGALVEQFF

D gene: TRBD2
J gene: TRBJ2-3
clone size: .
V gene: TRBV7-3
CDR3 length: 15
CDR3 DNA: TGTGCCAGCAGCTTCGCGGGGGGGTGGACAGATACGCAGTATTTT
CDR3 protein: CASSFAGGWTDTQYF

D gene: TRBD1
J gene: TRBJ1-1
clone size: .
V gene: TRBV5-1
CDR3 length: 15
CDR3 DNA: TGCGCCAGCAGCCCGGACGACAGGGTCAACACTGAAGCTTTCTTT
CDR3 protein: CASSPDDRVNTEAFF

D gene: .
J gene: TRBJ1-1
clone size: .
V gene: TRBV5-1
CDR3 length: 15
CDR3 DNA: TGCGCCAGCAGCCCGACCGGCTCAGGGGAGACTGAAGCTTTCTTT
CDR3 protein: CASSPTGSGETEAFF

D gene: .
J gene: TRBJ1-4
clone size: .
V gene: TRBV20-1
CDR3 length: 17
CDR3 DNA: TGCAGTGCTAGTTCCCCCAATCGGGGAGGAACTAATGAAAAACTGTTTTTT
CDR3 protein: CSASSPNRGGTNEKLFF

D gene: .
J gene: TRBJ1-3
clone size: .
V gene: TRBV6-6
CDR3 length: 14
CDR3 DNA: TGTGCCAGCAGAGAGACAGGACACGGAAACACCATATATTTT
CDR3 protein: CASRETGHGNTIYF

D gene: .
J gene: TRBJ1-2
clone size: .
V gene: TRBV7-2
CDR3 length: 13
CDR3 DNA: TGTGCCAGCAGCTTAGGACTACTCTATGGCTACACCTTC
CDR3 protein: CASSLGLLYGYTF

D gene: .
J gene: TRBJ2-7
clone size: once
V gene: TRBV19
CDR3 length: 14
CDR3 DNA: TGTGCCAGTAGTAACCCGGGGAACACCTACGAGCAGTACTTC
CDR3 protein: CASSNPGNTYEQYF

D gene: .
J gene: TRBJ1-6
clone size: .
V gene: TRBV5-5
CDR3 length: 14
CDR3 DNA: TGTGCCAGCAGCTCCCCGGGTCCCAATTCACCCCTCCACTTT
CDR3 protein: CASSSPGPNSPLHF

D gene: TRBD2
J gene: TRBJ2-5
clone size: .
V gene: TRBV5-1
CDR3 length: 17
CDR3 DNA: TGCGCCAGCAGCGCGGGACTAGCGGGGGTGAACCAAGAGACCCAGTACTTC
CDR3 protein: CASSAGLAGVNQETQYF

D gene: .
J gene: TRBJ1-5
clone size: .
V gene: TRBV9
CDR3 length: 14
CDR3 DNA: TGTGCCAGCAGCGTAGACCCCTTCGGTCAGCCCCAGCATTTT
CDR3 protein: CASSVDPFGQPQHF

D gene: .
J gene: TRBJ1-1
clone size: .
V gene: TRBV30
CDR3 length: 14
CDR3 DNA: TGTGCCTGGAGTGTTCGGCAGGACAGCACTGAAGCTTTCTTT
CDR3 protein: CAWSVRQDSTEAFF

D gene: .
J gene: TRBJ2-7
clone size: .
V gene: TRBV5-8
CDR3 length: 14
CDR3 DNA: TGTGCCAGCAGCTCTGGGGGCGGCTCCTACGAGCAGTACTTC
CDR3 protein: CASSSGGGSYEQYF

D gene: TRBD1
J gene: TRBJ1-2
clone size: .
V gene: TRBV25-1
CDR3 length: 15
CDR3 DNA: TGTGCCAGCAGGAGCCCCGGGACAGGGCCCTATGGCTACACCTTC
CDR3 protein: CASRSPGTGPYGYTF

D gene: TRBD1
J gene: TRBJ1-1
clone size: .
V gene: TRBV6-5
CDR3 length: 13
CDR3 DNA: TGTGCCAGCAGCCGACAGGGGAACACTGAAGCTTTCTTT
CDR3 protein: CASSRQGNTEAFF

D gene: TRBD2
J gene: TRBJ2-1
clone size: .
V gene: TRBV19
CDR3 length: 15
CDR3 DNA: TGTGCCAGTAGTATGTCGGGAGGATCCTACAATGAGCAGTTCTTC
CDR3 protein: CASSMSGGSYNEQFF

D gene: TRBD2
J gene: TRBJ2-7
clone size: .
V gene: TRBV15
CDR3 length: 15
CDR3 DNA: TGTGCCACCAGCAGAGGTGGGGGGGTGTCCTACGAGCAGTACTTC
CDR3 protein: CATSRGGGVSYEQYF

D gene: .
J gene: TRBJ2-3
clone size: .
V gene: TRBV3-1/TRBV3-2
CDR3 length: 12
CDR3 DNA: TGTGCCAGCAGCAGTGAGGGTGTGACGCAGTATTTT
CDR3 protein: CASSSEGVTQYF

D gene: TRBD1
J gene: TRBJ1-2
clone size: .
V gene: TRBV6-6
CDR3 length: 13
CDR3 DNA: TGTGCCAGCAGCAGGGGGCTCAACTATGGCTACACCTTC
CDR3 protein: CASSRGLNYGYTF

D gene: TRBD1
J gene: TRBJ1-2
clone size: .
V gene: TRBV6-5
CDR3 length: 15
CDR3 DNA: TGTGCCAGCATGGGAGGGACAGGGGGCTTCTATGGCTACACCTTC
CDR3 protein: CASMGGTGGFYGYTF

D gene: TRBD2
J gene: TRBJ2-1
clone size: .
V gene: TRBV27
CDR3 length: 17
CDR3 DNA: TGTGCCAGCAGCCGACTTGATAGCGGGGTGTCCTACAATGAGCAGTTCTTC
CDR3 protein: CASSRLDSGVSYNEQFF

D gene: .
J gene: TRBJ2-2
clone size: once
V gene: TRBV2
CDR3 length: 14
CDR3 DNA: TGTGCCAGCAGTGAAGAGCAGGGGGGCGGGGAGCTGTTTTTT
CDR3 protein: CASSEEQGGGELFF